The present TCR beta chain was sequenced within a study of T cell repertoires in cytomegalovirus infection. Study as a whole: Selected CMV epitopes included recently identified HLA-C-restricted ones as well as well-studied HLA-B-restricted ones.

Germline CDR1 SGHAT, CDR2 FQDESV (reference sequence). The CDR3 is made up of 10 amino acids, end residues included. TCRdb redid the calling of the reads with MiXCR, one entry per CDR3 protein. The profile covers approximately 100,000 distinct CDR3 sequences, with about 30% appearing a single time and around 80% taken by the ten largest. Study-level points and caveats: HLA-C-restricted CMV clonotypes gave the most frequent clonotype in two of eight donors.

This clonotype was seen a few times. Its antigen is still unknown. This likely comes from a read error, as the CDR3 has no conserved phenylalanine or tryptophan at its end. The DNA is omitted, as the CDR3 cannot be located on it reliably, and the CDR3 follows TCRdb's listing. Sequenced here: CD8+ T cells from cultured PBMCs, sampled from culture after CMV antigen stimulation. The chain links TRBV11-1 to TRBJ1-1. This TCR was sampled from a human donor in good health (CMV status not recorded). Some clones in this sample may be carry-over from other donors' samples. The CDR3 sequence is CASSLGGVNV.